This T cell receptor beta chain came from a study of blood T cell repertoires in COVID-19. At the level of the study: Whether acute or convalescent, the COVID-19 samples came from the United States, Italy and Spain.

In the original processing: By means of reference gene primer amplification, nucleated cell counts were estimated. Here immunoSEQ multiplex PCR was the method, and the copy in TCRdb shows in-frame clones only, minus some. D and trimming come from the DNA, and the V and J calls and clone size come from that table. Here the sample spans some 160,000 clones, about 83% being singletons. The CDR3 contains 14 residues. From germline, CDR1 is SSHAT and CDR2 FNYEAQ (reference sequence). In the case of this clone: The junction does not match germline at one end; this may be a read error.

The chain carries TRBV7-7 and TRBJ2-1, with 13 bases identical to TRBD2. Sequencing was carried out using peripheral blood. The receptor's source is a woman between 70 and 85 years old who had recovered from COVID-19. The CDR3, as DNA: TGTGCTAGCAGCTCGACTAGCGGGGGGCTTGGGGAGTTCTTC. Its protein is CASSSTSGGLGEFF.